This is a list of T cell receptor beta chains from one sample in a study of blood T cell repertoires in COVID-19. Repertoires were generated with immunoSEQ multiplex PCR, while TCRdb's copy carries only in-frame clones and drops some. The data hold about 410,000 clones, with under 90% observed a single time. The sequenced sample consisted of PBMCs or T cells enriched from blood (not recorded which). The receptor source for this set is a woman aged 25-40 years who had recovered from COVID-19. Each CDR3 is given with its conserved first and last residue. Each record gives: V gene, D gene, J gene, clone size, CDR3 DNA, CDR3 protein. D genes are given only for firm matches. Clone size, where shown, is once, few, many, or a class for clones that have expanded.

TRBV5-1	TRBD1	TRBJ2-1	NA	TGCGCCAGCAGCTTGGCCCAAGGACAGGAACCTTACAATGAGCAGTTCTTC	CASSLAQGQEPYNEQFF
TRBV7-9	NA	TRBJ1-5	NA	TGTGCCAGCAGCGAGGGAAATCAGCCCCAGCATTTT	CASSEGNQPQHF
TRBV29-1	NA	TRBJ2-1	NA	TGCAGCGCTGGAGAGGACTACAGCTCCTACAATGAGCAGTTCTTC	CSAGEDYSSYNEQFF
TRBV12-5	TRBD1	TRBJ2-7	NA	TGTGCTAGTGGTTTGGGGACAGGTCTCGAGCAGTACTTC	CASGLGTGLEQYF
TRBV7-6	NA	TRBJ1-1	NA	TGTGCCAGCAGCCTACAGGGTCCGATGAACACTGAAGCTTTCTTT	CASSLQGPMNTEAFF
TRBV18	NA	TRBJ1-2	once	TGTGCCAGCTCCCAAAATTTGCCCGAGAACGCGCCCGGCTACACCTTC	CASSQNLPENAPGYTF
TRBV10-3	NA	TRBJ2-6	NA	TGTGCCATCAGTGAGTCTCCCGACTCAACAGGGCTAAACTCTGGGGCCAACGTCCTGACTTTC	CAISESPDSTGLNSGANVLTF
TRBV6-1	NA	TRBJ1-2	NA	TGTGCCAGCAGTGAATTGCCCGTCTTGGGGGGAAACTATGGCTACACCTTC	CASSELPVLGGNYGYTF
TRBV7-8	TRBD1	TRBJ1-1	NA	TGTGCCAGCAGCTTAGGAGGAACAGGGGTTGAAGCTTTCTTT	CASSLGGTGVEAFF
TRBV30	TRBD1	TRBJ1-2	NA	TGTGCCTGGAGTGTCGGACAGGGGTCTGGCTACACCTTC	CAWSVGQGSGYTF
TRBV9	NA	TRBJ2-1	NA	TGTGCCAGCAGTCGTAGCGGATTCGCCTACAATGAGCAGTTCTTC	CASSRSGFAYNEQFF
TRBV7-8	NA	TRBJ2-7	few	TGTGCCAGCAGCCCTACCGGGAGAACCTACGAGCAGTACTTC	CASSPTGRTYEQYF
TRBV7-9	TRBD1	TRBJ2-2	NA	TGTGCCAGCAGCTTAGGGACAGGTCGCACCGGGGAGCTGTTTTTT	CASSLGTGRTGELFF
TRBV5-4	TRBD1	TRBJ1-2	NA	TGTGCCAGCAGCTTGGATAACAGGGGGCCGAGCTACACCTTC	CASSLDNRGPSYTF
TRBV30	TRBD2	TRBJ2-5	NA	TGTGCCTGGAGTAGGACTAGCGCGGCGGAGACCCAGTACTTC	CAWSRTSAAETQYF
TRBV9	NA	TRBJ1-1	NA	TGTGCCAGCAGCGTAGCAGGCGTTAACACTGAAGCTTTCTTT	CASSVAGVNTEAFF
TRBV6-5	TRBD1	TRBJ2-7	NA	TGTGCCAGCAGCCGACAGGGAAAGTCGTCTTTCGAGCAGTACTTC	CASSRQGKSSFEQYF
TRBV15	TRBD1	TRBJ1-1	NA	TGTGCCACCAGCAGAAACAGGGGGGGAACTGAAGCTTTCTTT	CATSRNRGGTEAFF
TRBV6-1	NA	TRBJ1-4	NA	TGTGCCAGCAGTGAAATGGACAAGAATGAAAAACTGTTTTTT	CASSEMDKNEKLFF
TRBV7-7	TRBD1	TRBJ2-3	NA	TGTGCTAGCAGCCCGACCGGACAGGCTTTTAAGACAGATACGCAGTATTTT	CASSPTGQAFKTDTQYF
TRBV5-5	NA	TRBJ1-5	NA	TGTGCCAGCAGCTTGACAGGGAGAAGCAATCAGCCCCAGCATTTT	CASSLTGRSNQPQHF
TRBV5-1	TRBD1	TRBJ2-7	NA	TGCGCCAGCAGCTTAGAACCGACAGGGCCTATCTCCTACGAGCAGTACTTC	CASSLEPTGPISYEQYF
TRBV4-2	NA	TRBJ1-3	NA	TGTGCCAGCAGCCAGGCAGGGGTGTCTGGAAACACCATATATTTT	CASSQAGVSGNTIYF
TRBV6-4	NA	TRBJ2-6	NA	TGTGCCAGCAGCTCGACAGGCCCCTCTGGGGCCAACGTCCTGACTTTC	CASSSTGPSGANVLTF
TRBV7-9	NA	TRBJ1-2	NA	TGTGCCAGCAGCTTATCAGGGAGGAGTAACTATGGCTACACCTTC	CASSLSGRSNYGYTF
TRBV5-4	NA	TRBJ1-5	NA	TGTGCCAGCAGCCTACAGGGAAACAATCAGCCCCAGCATTTT	CASSLQGNNQPQHF
TRBV16	NA	TRBJ1-1	NA	TGTGCCAGCAGCCAAAAGCAGAACACTGAAGCTTTCTTT	CASSQKQNTEAFF
TRBV5-4	TRBD1	TRBJ1-5	NA	TGTGCCAGCAGCTTGGGAGGGACAGGGAAAGATCAGCCCCAGCATTTT	CASSLGGTGKDQPQHF
TRBV18	TRBD2	TRBJ2-1	NA	TGTGCCAGCTCATCTATAGCGGGAGTACAGACCTACAATGAGCAGTTCTTC	CASSSIAGVQTYNEQFF
TRBV6-1	TRBD1	TRBJ2-7	NA	TGTGCCAGCAGTGAGCGGGACAGGGGAATAGGATCCTACGAGCAGTACTTC	CASSERDRGIGSYEQYF
TRBV6-5	NA	TRBJ1-2	few	TGTGCCAGCAGATCTCAGGGGCCCTATGGCTACACCTTC	CASRSQGPYGYTF
TRBV10-3	TRBD2	TRBJ2-3	NA	TGTGCCATAGGCCCGGGACTAGGCAGGGGCACAGATACGCAGTATTTT	CAIGPGLGRGTDTQYF
TRBV2	TRBD2	TRBJ2-7	NA	TGTGCCAGCAGGCCCGGGGGGGTCGAGCAGTACTTC	CASRPGGVEQYF
TRBV27	NA	TRBJ2-5	NA	TGTGCCAGCAGTCCCCTCGGCAGACAGTACCAAGAGACCCAGTACTTC	CASSPLGRQYQETQYF
TRBV13	NA	TRBJ1-2	NA	TGTGCCAGCAGCCTCCAGGGCTGGGGCTACACCTTC	CASSLQGWGYTF
TRBV5-1	TRBD2	TRBJ2-7	once	TGCGCCAGCAGCTTCCCAGCGGGACTAGCGGGAGAAGGAAGGGACGAGCAGTACTTC	CASSFPAGLAGEGRDEQYF
TRBV7-2	TRBD1	TRBJ2-1	NA	TGTGCCAGCAGACGAGACAGGGACCGCTCCTACAATGAGCAGTTCTTC	CASRRDRDRSYNEQFF
TRBV6-2/TRBV6-3	NA	TRBJ2-7	once	TGTGCCAGCAGTTACCCACAGGGATTGGGCGGCTACGAGCAGTACTTC	CASSYPQGLGGYEQYF
TRBV5-1	NA	TRBJ2-7	NA	TGCGCCAGCACGCCCGATGGGGCTTCCTACGAGCAGTACTTC	CASTPDGASYEQYF
TRBV5-1	NA	TRBJ1-1	few	TGCGCCAGCAGCTTGGTGGGGGGGCCGAACACTGAAGCTTTCTTT	CASSLVGGPNTEAFF
TRBV18	TRBD1	TRBJ1-6	NA	TGTGCCAGCTCACCGGGACAGGGGGCGAATTCACCCCTCCACTTT	CASSPGQGANSPLHF
TRBV2	NA	TRBJ1-5	few	TGTGCCACCAAGGGGGATGGCAATCAGCCCCAGCATTTT	CATKGDGNQPQHF
TRBV3-1/TRBV3-2	NA	TRBJ1-1	NA	TGTGCCAGCAGCCAAGAACAGCCGAACACTGAAGCTTTCTTT	CASSQEQPNTEAFF
TRBV30	NA	TRBJ1-6	NA	TGTGCCTGGATACAGACCCATAATTCACCCCTCCACTTT	CAWIQTHNSPLHF
TRBV9	TRBD1	TRBJ1-1	few	TGTGCCAGCAGCCCCCGCACAGGGGGTGAAGCTTTCTTT	CASSPRTGGEAFF